This T cell receptor (beta chain) was captured by sequencing in a study of blood T cell repertoires in COVID-19. Study overall: Italy, Spain and the United States were the sources of the convalescent and acute COVID-19 samples. The cDNA or gDNA used as material had been derived from T cells, B-cell-depleted T cells, or PBMCs.

As originally analysed: Reference gene primer amplification gave nucleated cell count estimates. The table came from immunoSEQ multiplex PCR; TCRdb's copy has only in-frame clones and leaves some out. V, J and clone size are those of that table, while D and trimming were read from the DNA. The sample has some 340,000 clones, around 83% seen once; the top ten hold under 3%. The CDR3 length is 14 residues. Per germline, CDR1 SGHNT and CDR2 YENEEA. Trimming removed 1 base from V and 5 bases from J, with 11 bases in between. The clonotype comes from a man aged 25 to 45 with active or convalescent COVID-19. Sequencing was performed on peripheral blood. This sequence joins TRBV11-3 and TRBJ2-5; D possibly corresponds to TRBD2 (6 bases). CDR3 nucleotide sequence: TGTGCCAGCAGCTTAGTGTCAGGGAGGGAGACCCAGTACTTC. It translates to CASSLVSGRETQYF.